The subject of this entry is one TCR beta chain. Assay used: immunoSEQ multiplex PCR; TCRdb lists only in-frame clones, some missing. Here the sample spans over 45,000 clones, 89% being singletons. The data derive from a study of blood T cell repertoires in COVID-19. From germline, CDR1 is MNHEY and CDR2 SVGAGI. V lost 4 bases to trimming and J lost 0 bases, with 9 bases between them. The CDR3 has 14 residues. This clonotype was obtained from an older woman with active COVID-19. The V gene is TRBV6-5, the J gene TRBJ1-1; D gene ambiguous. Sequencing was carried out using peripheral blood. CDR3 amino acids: CASSFGLMNTEAFF. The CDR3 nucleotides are TGTGCCAGCAGTTTCGGGTTAATGAACACTGAAGCTTTCTTT.